This TCR beta chain was recovered during a study of T cell responses to AZD1222 COVID-19 vaccine. Trimming at V came to 1 base and at J to 0 bases, leaving 3 bases not matched to a gene. This CDR3 spans 17 amino acids. In germline, CDR1 is LGHNA, CDR2 YSLEER. With respect to this clone: Its cognate antigen is unknown.

General study points: Two AZD1222 administrations were followed by greater Spike-specific TCR breadth and depth. The number of AZD1222 recipients seropositive at baseline was only five or six. Dominant CD4 TCR responses targeted spike regions 160-218 and 743-854.

Only in-frame clones appear in the TCRdb table, and some are missing; sequencing was by immunoSEQ multiplex PCR. The sample has 100,000 to 150,000 clones, around 90% seen once. This chain connects TRBV4-3 to TRBJ2-2; 9 bases line up with TRBD2. The receptor's source is an adult who received the AZD1222 COVID-19 vaccine. This sample comprised peripheral blood, obtained 28 days after the second AZD1222 dose. The chain's CDR3 is CASSQGLAVANTGELFF. In DNA form, the CDR3 reads TGCGCCAGCAGCCAAGGACTAGCGGTTGCGAACACCGGGGAGCTGTTTTTT.